The clone carrying this T cell receptor beta chain came up many times. The CDR3 is 18 residues long. CDR1 and CDR2 (germline): SEHNR, FQNEAQ (reference sequence). Trimming removed 4 bases from V and 5 bases from J; junction bases left unmatched: 16. Via MiXCR, TCRdb re-called the RACE reads, giving one row per CDR3 protein. Found here are over 55,000 distinct CDR3 sequences, approximately 9.9% of them singletons; the top ten hold 8% to 10%. These data belong to a study of human T cells and chemical hapten exposure. This sample's time point: pre-sensitization, week 0. Documented treatment: therapeutic diphenylcyclopropenone sensitization with weekly scalp DPC.

This receptor was taken from a man aged 40-50 years with alopecia areata. Some clones in this sample may be carry-over from other donors' samples. Sequencing was performed on whole blood, taken in connection with sensitization to the hapten diphenylcyclopropenone (DPC). V is TRBV7-9 and J is TRBJ2-3; 9 bases are shared with TRBD1. The chain's CDR3 is CASSSPANYRGREDTQYF. CDR3 coding DNA: TGTGCCAGCAGCTCACCGGCTAATTACAGGGGGCGAGAAGATACGCAGTATTTT. Complete variable domain (other parts from reference TRBV7-9 and TRBJ2-3): DTGVSQNPRHKITKRGQNVTFRCDPISEHNRLYWYRQTLGQGPEFLTYFQNEAQLEKSRLLSDRFSAERPKGSFSTLEIQRTEQGDSAMYLCASSSPANYRGREDTQYFGPGTRLTVL.